This TCR beta chain was identified during a study of spatial heterogeneity in lung cancer. Study-wide background: In tumor regions TCR transcript counts correlated strongly with a matched bulk RNA-seq T cell module score.

The time point was: sample taken at primary tumor resection. TCRdb ran MiXCR on the 5' RACE reads and lists one entry per CDR3 protein. In the table there are about 6,000 distinct CDR3 sequences, around 7.7% of which are singletons. By frequency in the sample, this clonotype is medium-sized. Its antigen is not known. Since it is a stray read in a library aimed at alpha chains, this beta chain has a size that is not meaningful. Regarding the study as a whole: Expanded intratumoral alpha and beta TCR counts tracked tumor mutation counts.

V lost 1 base, J lost 4 bases, and 4 bases lay in between. Germline V gene data show CDR1 as LGHDT and CDR2 as YNNKEL (reference sequence). CDR3 length equals 12 residues. This clonotype was sampled from a female donor with early-stage non-small cell lung cancer. The V gene is TRBV3-1, the J gene TRBJ2-5; D is unresolved. Specimen: lung tumor tissue, collected at surgery. The CDR3 reads CASSQVVETQYF. CDR3 nucleotides: TGTGCCAGCAGCCAAGTAGTAGAGACCCAGTACTTC.